These 26 T cell receptor beta chains were sequenced from one sample in a study of T cell repertoires in cytomegalovirus infection. Antigens for these TCRs are unknown. TCRdb independently ran MiXCR on the reads; one entry per CDR3 protein. Of about 350,000 distinct CDR3 sequences in the sample, nearly 35% were seen once. Material: cultured PBMCs, obtained from culture after CMV antigen stimulation. These receptors all stem from a human donor in good health (CMV status not recorded). Some clones in this sample may be carry-over from other donors' samples.

V is TRBV4-3 and J is TRBJ2-1; 9 bases map to TRBD2. CDR1 is LGHNA and CDR2 is YSLEER in the germline V gene. The CDR3 runs 16 residues. V shed 1 base, J shed 8 bases, and the junction held 9 bases outside the gene matches. CDR3 protein: CASSQGGGRALDEQFF. The CDR3 DNA is TGCGCCAGCAGCCAAGGGGGCGGGAGGGCCTTGGATGAGCAGTTCTTC.

This clonotype was counted many times. The chain carries TRBV7-2 and TRBJ2-4; TRBD1 matches at 7 bases. Trimming took 5 bases from V and 3 from J; bases not matched to a gene: 4. This CDR3 has 14 amino acids. Germline values: CDR1 SGHTA, CDR2 FQGNSA. DNA of the CDR3: TGTGCCAGCAGCCTCCGGGACAGCAAAAACATTCAGTACTTC. As protein: CASSLRDSKNIQYF.

A word on this clonotype: A much larger clone lies a single base off, so this may be a read error. This sequence joins TRBV7-2 and TRBJ1-1, with a tentative D call TRBD1 (5 bases). This CDR3 has 12 amino acids. Germline V lookup: CDR1 SGHTA, CDR2 FQGNSA. Written as DNA, the CDR3 is TGTGCCAGCAGCTGGGACGGGCCTGAAGCTTACTTT. Its protein product is CASSWDGPEAYF.

The chain has TRBV20-1 and TRBJ2-1; D gene ambiguous. This CDR3 spans 14 amino acids. The V end was cut by 0 bases, the J end by 0 bases, with 6 bases between. CDR1 and CDR2 from the germline V gene are DFQATT and SNEGSKA (reference sequence). The CDR3 is CSARDLVSYNEQFF. Here the CDR3 DNA reads TGCAGTGCTAGAGATCTCGTCTCCTACAATGAGCAGTTCTTC.

This clonotype came up many times. The chain couples TRBV7-2 to TRBJ2-7; D not certain. Germline-derived CDR1 and CDR2 are SGHTA and FQGNSA. V was trimmed by 4 bases and J by 7 bases, leaving 17 bases between them. The CDR3 is 14 amino acids. The CDR3 coding sequence is TGTGCCAGCAGCTCCGGGTCCCTACCTGTGGAGCAGTACTTC. Protein sequence: CASSSGSLPVEQYF. Full variable domain (outside the CDR3, taken from reference TRBV7-2 and TRBJ2-7): GAGVSQSPSNKVTEKGKDVELRCDPISGHTALYWYRQSLGQGLEFLIYFQGNSAPDKSGLPSDRFSAERTGGSVSTLTIQRTQQEDSAVYLCASSSGSLPVEQYFGPGTRLTVT.

In its sample, this clonotype was seen many times. The chain has TRBV12-3 or TRBV12-4 and TRBJ1-1; D possibly corresponds to TRBD1 (6 bases). The CDR3 is made up of 14 amino acids. Trimming removed 4 bases from V and 4 bases from J, with 13 bases in between. CDR3 nucleotide sequence: TGTGCCAGCAGTTGGAGGACAGAGGGCACTGAAGCTTTCTTT. Translating it yields CASSWRTEGTEAFF.

V usage is TRBV20-1 and J usage is TRBJ2-3; D is tentatively TRBD1 or TRBD2 (5 bases each). Germline V gene sequence: CDR1 DFQATT, CDR2 SNEGSKA (reference sequence). The CDR3 runs 16 residues. Deletions cut 5 bases from V and 8 bases from J, with 26 bases between. The CDR3 coding sequence is TGCAGTGCTGGGGGTATGGTACGAGGGATTGAGGGTACGCAGTATTTT. It is translated as CSAGGMVRGIEGTQYF.

The J gene is TRBJ2-3, the V gene TRBV4-2; 7 bases are shared with TRBD2. Germline CDR1 LGHNA, CDR2 YNFKEQ. This CDR3 is 16 amino acids long. Trimming removed 6 bases from V and 0 bases from J; junction bases left unmatched: 9. CDR3 sequence reads: CASSLRASGSTDTQYF. The CDR3 coding sequence is TGTGCCAGCAGTTTAAGGGCTAGCGGTAGCACAGATACGCAGTATTTT.

V and J are TRBV12-5 and TRBJ1-1; D is perhaps TRBD1 (5 bases). CDR3 length: 14 residues. Looked up from germline, CDR1 is LGHNT and CDR2 is FRNRAP. V lost 4 bases and J 8 bases, leaving 17 bases between the germline ends. CDR3 in DNA: TGTGCTAGTGGTTGGGGGGGGGGGTATGGGGAAGCTTTCTTT. Translated, it gives CASGWGGGYGEAFF.

This clonotype was picked up many times. This chain links TRBV19 with TRBJ1-1; no firm D call. With 9 bases removed from V and 3 bases from J, the gap between germline ends came to 17 bases. CDR3 length: 14 amino acids. CDR1 is LNHDA and CDR2 is SQIVND in the germline V gene (reference sequence). Here the CDR3 reads CASLLLGMDTEAFF. CDR3 DNA sequence: TGTGCCAGCCTCTTACTGGGGATGGACACTGAAGCTTTCTTT.

CDR3 nucleotides: TGTGCCAGCAGTTACCCGGGCGGCGGGGCTTTCTTT. Its translation is CASSYPGGGAFF. The genes are TRBV6-5 and TRBJ1-1; no reliable D call. The CDR3 spans 12 residues. The germline V gene encodes CDR1 MNHEY and CDR2 SVGAGI. Trimming removed 2 bases at V and 11 bases at J, with 12 bases between.

This clonotype was seen a few times. The chain uses TRBV28 and TRBJ1-1; 7 nucleotides line up with TRBD1. The germline CDR1 and CDR2 sequences are MDHEN and SYDVKM. The V segment lost 5 bases and the J segment 8 bases; nucleotides outside the gene matches: 2. This CDR3 comprises 11 residues. CDR3 DNA: TGTGCCAGCAGTGAGGACAGGGAAGCTTTCTTT. Translating it yields CASSEDREAFF.

The V call is TRBV24-1, the J call TRBJ1-4; D is unclear. Trimming pared 4 bases from V and 6 bases from J, leaving 8 bases between. There are 13 residues in the CDR3. Germline V gene lookup returns CDR1 KGHDR and CDR2 SFDVKD. The CDR3 bases are TGTGCCACCAGTGACCCTTCTTATGAAAAACTGTTTTTT. Protein product: CATSDPSYEKLFF.

This chain links TRBV12-3 or TRBV12-4 with TRBJ2-4; tentative D call: TRBD2 (7 bases). V was shortened by 6 bases and J by 5 bases, with 14 bases between the two germline ends. The length of the CDR3 is 14 residues. CDR3 protein: CASRFGGPQNIQYF. CDR3 coding DNA: TGTGCCAGCAGGTTCGGGGGGCCCCAAAACATTCAGTACTTC.

This clonotype has more than one count but fewer than ten. The rearrangement joins TRBV7-8 to TRBJ2-7; 7 positions match TRBD1. The CDR3 sequence is 15 residues long. V shed 1 base, J shed 5 bases, and the junction held 8 bases outside the gene matches. Germline V gene sequence: CDR1 SGHVS, CDR2 FQNEAQ. The CDR3 DNA is TGTGCCAGCAGCTTAGGTCTTTCAGGGGGAAACGAGCAGTACGTC. As protein: CASSLGLSGGNEQYV.

The rearrangement joins TRBV7-9 to TRBJ2-2; 7 bases align to TRBD2. In germline, CDR1 is SEHNR, CDR2 FQNEAQ (reference sequence). J lost 1 base, V lost 5 bases, and 13 bases had no gene match. The CDR3 is made up of 18 amino acids. CDR3 region: CASSPPFAGVKNTGELFF. The CDR3 DNA reads TGTGCCAGCAGCCCTCCGTTTGCGGGAGTGAAGAACACCGGGGAGCTGTTTTTT.

The CDR3, as DNA: TGTGCCAGCAGGCCGGGGGAGCTAGCGGGAGAGACCCAGTACTTC. It yields the protein CASRPGELAGETQYF. The rearrangement joins TRBV12-3 or TRBV12-4 to TRBJ2-5, with 8 bases identical to TRBD2. CDR3 length: 15 amino acids. Losses at the gene ends were 6 bases for V and 4 bases for J; bases not matched to a gene: 10.

About this clonotype itself: The final CDR3 position lacks the conserved phenylalanine or tryptophan, pointing to a likely read error. The gene calls are TRBV4-1 and TRBJ1-1, with no clear D. From germline, CDR1 is MGHRA and CDR2 YSYEKL. The CDR3 totals 13 residues. V lost 5 bases, J lost 1 base, and 8 bases lay in between. CDR3 coding DNA: TGCGCCAGCAGCACGAAGGCGAACACTGAAGCTTTCGTT. This translates into CASSTKANTEAFV.

The chain links TRBV7-2 to TRBJ1-6, with D unresolved. V gave up 0 bases and J gave up 10 bases, with 7 bases separating them. The CDR3 runs to 13 residues. CDR1 and CDR2 from the germline V gene are SGHTA and FQGNSA. The CDR3 sequence: CASSLAPRSPLHF. The CDR3 nucleotides are TGTGCCAGCAGCTTAGCCCCAAGGTCACCCCTCCACTTT.

The CDR3 loop reads CASSLVGVDGNTIYF. CDR3 in DNA: TGTGCCAGCAGCTTAGTGGGGGTTGACGGAAACACCATATATTTT. The J gene is TRBJ1-3, the V gene TRBV11-2; a possible D gene is TRBD1 (5 bases). The ends were cut back, 1 base at V and 4 bases at J, with 11 bases in the middle. CDR3 size: 15 residues. Looked up from germline, CDR1 is SGHAT and CDR2 is FQNNGV.

This clonotype was counted once. This chain connects TRBV12-3 or TRBV12-4 to TRBJ1-5; no clear D gene. V was trimmed by 8 bases and J by 0 bases, leaving 20 bases between them. The CDR3 consists of 17 residues. This CDR3 reads CASGETTVLGSNQPQHF. In DNA form, the CDR3 reads TGTGCCAGCGGCGAAACTACCGTTTTGGGTAGCAATCAGCCCCAGCATTTT.

This clonotype was seen repeatedly, ten times or more. This sequence joins TRBV7-9 and TRBJ1-2; D is perhaps TRBD1 (5 bases). Trimming cost V 1 base and J 4 bases, with 16 bases left between them. This CDR3 is 16 amino acids long. Per germline, CDR1 SEHNR and CDR2 FQNEAQ (reference sequence). CDR3 loop: CASSLGLTASIYGYTF. CDR3 nucleotide sequence: TGTGCCAGCAGCTTAGGACTGACAGCCTCAATCTATGGCTACACCTTC.

The rearrangement uses TRBV29-1 and TRBJ2-1; 7 bases match TRBD2. Germline V gives CDR1 SQVTM, CDR2 ANQGSEA. Losses at the gene ends were 4 bases for V and 8 bases for J; bases not matched to a gene: 8. CDR3 size: 13 residues. The CDR3 DNA reads TGCAGCGTTGGCGGGAGCGGCTTATATGAGCAGTTCTTC. Residues: CSVGGSGLYEQFF.

V gene TRBV27 combines with J gene TRBJ1-6; D gene unclear. V was clipped by 5 bases and J by 0 bases, with 14 bases between them. The CDR3 covers 17 residues. Germline CDR1 MNHEY, CDR2 SMNVEV (reference sequence). CDR3 nucleotides: TGTGCCAGCAGTCAAAGGGCCCGAAGCTCCTATAATTCACCCCTCCACTTT. Protein: CASSQRARSSYNSPLHF.

The sample holds many counts of this clonotype. The rearrangement links TRBV7-6 to TRBJ2-5, with TRBD2 matching over 8 bases. V dropped 1 base and J dropped 5; count of bases not matched to a gene: 6. The CDR3 has 15 residues. The germline V gene encodes CDR1 SGHVS and CDR2 FNYEAQ. The CDR3 coding sequence is TGTGCCAGCAGCTTAGGTCCGGGAGGGAGGGAGACCCAGTACTTC. Protein: CASSLGPGGRETQYF.

This clonotype was observed a handful of times. This chain connects TRBV12-3 or TRBV12-4 to TRBJ1-3, with a weak D call TRBD1 (6 bases). Trimming cost V 5 bases and J 0 bases, with 11 bases left between them. This CDR3 has 15 residues. Here the CDR3 reads CASSSTGLSGNTIYF. As DNA, the CDR3 is TGTGCCAGCAGTAGCACAGGGCTCTCTGGAAACACCATATATTTT.